Each of the 13 T cell receptor beta chains below was sequenced from the same sample in a study of shared clonotypes between healthy human individuals. The data were produced by immunoSEQ multiplex PCR, yet TCRdb's version contains in-frame clones alone and is incomplete. This table has roughly 530,000 clones, less than 96% appearing once. Material for sequencing was naive CD4+ T cells sorted from blood. Specified subset: CD45RA+ positively selected. The receptors shown here come from a woman in her 30s in good health.

The chain carries TRBV7-2 and TRBJ2-3, with D hard to call. In germline, CDR1 is SGHTA, CDR2 FQGNSA. Deletions cut 3 bases from V and 5 bases from J, with 6 bases between. The CDR3 sequence is 12 residues long. CDR3 sequence reads: CASSLVGDTQYF. The CDR3 nucleotides read TGTGCCAGCAGCTTGGTTGGAGATACGCAGTATTTT.

CDR3 bases: TGTGCCAGCACCCCAAGGGGGGGGGCAGCCCCCGTGGGTGGCTACACCTTC. It codes for CASTPRGGAAPVGGYTF. J is TRBJ1-2 and V is TRBV27, with D perhaps TRBD1 (6 bases). There are 17 residues in the CDR3. CDR1 is MNHEY, CDR2 SMNVEV, per germline (reference sequence). The germline V and J ends were trimmed by 7 bases and 7 bases, with 28 bases remaining between them.

The chain couples TRBV4-2 to TRBJ2-5; D could derive from TRBD1 or TRBD2 (5 bases each). The CDR3 sequence is 18 residues long. Germline assignment: CDR1 LGHNA and CDR2 YNFKEQ. The V end was cut by 0 bases, the J end by 1 base, with 18 bases between. CDR3 DNA sequence: TGTGCCAGCAGCCAAGAACCCATGGGGCTAGCCCGCCAAGAGACCCAGTACTTC. Its translation is CASSQEPMGLARQETQYF.

This chain joins TRBV6-4 and TRBJ2-1; 8 bases fit TRBD1. V gave up 7 bases and J gave up 5 bases; unmatched junction bases: 10. CDR1 is MRHNA, CDR2 SNTAGT, per germline. This CDR3 contains 15 residues. The CDR3 protein is CASTLQGALHNEQFF. As DNA, the CDR3 is TGTGCCAGCACTCTCCAGGGGGCGCTCCACAATGAGCAGTTCTTC.

This chain links TRBV4-3 with TRBJ2-1; the match to TRBD2 covers 14 bases. Germline V gene lookup returns CDR1 LGHNA and CDR2 YSLEER. The CDR3 spans 16 residues. The V segment lost 4 bases and the J segment 7 bases; nucleotides outside the gene matches: 6. CDR3 nucleotides: TGCGCCAGCAGCCCGACTAGCGGGAGGGCGGATAATGAGCAGTTCTTC. It is translated as CASSPTSGRADNEQFF.

The chain recombines TRBV2 with TRBJ2-2; TRBD1 is a possible D gene (6 bases). With 2 bases removed from V and 4 bases from J, the gap between germline ends came to 11 bases. This CDR3 is built from 15 residues. Germline CDR1 and CDR2: SNHLY and FYNNEI. CDR3 loop: CASSETGLSTGELFF. The DNA of the CDR3 is TGTGCCAGCAGTGAAACAGGGTTGAGCACCGGGGAGCTGTTTTTT.

Comments on this clone: Different DNA sequences within this sample yield the same CDR3. The CDR3: CASSEQGGETQYF. CDR3 sequence (DNA): TGTGCCAGCAGTGAACAGGGTGGGGAGACCCAGTACTTC. J is TRBJ2-5 and V is TRBV2, with a possible D match to TRBD1 (5 bases). The length of the CDR3 is 13 residues. Between the trimmed V and J ends, which lost 2 bases and 5 bases, there was a span of 9 bases. CDR1 and CDR2 from the germline V gene are SNHLY and FYNNEI.

The rearrangement links TRBV5-5 to TRBJ1-2; D remains ambiguous. Germline CDR1 SGHKS, CDR2 YYEKEE (reference sequence). The CDR3 length is 12 residues. Deletions cut 2 bases from V and 3 bases from J, with 5 bases between. The CDR3 DNA sequence: TGTGCCAGCAGCTTTCTTGACTATGGCTACACCTTC. It is translated as CASSFLDYGYTF.

CDR3 loop: CASSPRDVGTGEQYF. The DNA of the CDR3 is TGTGCCAGCAGTCCCCGGGACGTTGGAACGGGGGAGCAGTACTTC. The chain uses TRBV5-4 and TRBJ2-7; D is perhaps TRBD1 or TRBD2 (5 bases each). This CDR3 region has 15 residues. Germline lookup yields CDR1 SGHNT and CDR2 YYREEE (reference sequence). Deletions cut 5 bases from V and 7 bases from J, with 22 bases between. Full variable domain (rest looked up from reference TRBV5-4 and TRBJ2-7): ETGVTQSPTHLIKTRGQQVTLRCSSQSGHNTVSWYQQALGQGPQFIFQYYREEENGRGNFPPRFSGLQFPNYSSELNVNALELDDSALYLCASSPRDVGTGEQYFGPGTRLTVT.

The rearrangement links TRBV27 to TRBJ2-7; perhaps TRBD1 as D (6 bases). Deletions cut 6 bases from V and 6 bases from J, with 24 bases between. The germline gives CDR1 MNHEY, CDR2 SMNVEV (reference sequence). The CDR3 totals 16 residues. The chain's CDR3 is CASSSVGARVWGEQYF. DNA of the CDR3: TGTGCCAGCAGCTCTGTGGGGGCGCGGGTGTGGGGCGAGCAGTACTTC.

The table lists this clone with a count of one. The chain couples TRBV6-5 to TRBJ2-1; 9 bases are shared with TRBD2. CDR1 is MNHEY, CDR2 SVGAGI, per germline. With V trimmed by 4 bases and J by 3 bases, 4 bases remained unmatched. The length of the CDR3 is 15 residues. CDR3 sequence: CASSSSGRRYNEQFF. CDR3 nucleotide sequence: TGTGCCAGCAGTTCGAGCGGGAGGCGCTACAATGAGCAGTTCTTC.

The V call is TRBV11-2, the J call TRBJ2-7; a weak D match, TRBD2 (5 bases). Germline V gene data show CDR1 as SGHAT and CDR2 as FQNNGV. This CDR3 comprises 15 residues. V lost 5 bases, J lost 8 bases, and 22 bases lay in between. The CDR3 bases are TGTGCCAGCAGCCGCCTCCGGGATGGGCCCTCTAAGCAGTACTTC. Encoded protein: CASSRLRDGPSKQYF.

The V call is TRBV19, the J call TRBJ2-1; tentative D call: TRBD1 (8 bases). V was clipped by 10 bases and J by 1 base, with 14 bases between them. Germline values: CDR1 LNHDA, CDR2 SQIVND (reference sequence). The CDR3 spans 14 residues. In DNA, the CDR3 is TGTGCCACCCTACAGGGGGGGTCCTACAATGAGCAGTTCTTC. This gives the protein CATLQGGSYNEQFF.